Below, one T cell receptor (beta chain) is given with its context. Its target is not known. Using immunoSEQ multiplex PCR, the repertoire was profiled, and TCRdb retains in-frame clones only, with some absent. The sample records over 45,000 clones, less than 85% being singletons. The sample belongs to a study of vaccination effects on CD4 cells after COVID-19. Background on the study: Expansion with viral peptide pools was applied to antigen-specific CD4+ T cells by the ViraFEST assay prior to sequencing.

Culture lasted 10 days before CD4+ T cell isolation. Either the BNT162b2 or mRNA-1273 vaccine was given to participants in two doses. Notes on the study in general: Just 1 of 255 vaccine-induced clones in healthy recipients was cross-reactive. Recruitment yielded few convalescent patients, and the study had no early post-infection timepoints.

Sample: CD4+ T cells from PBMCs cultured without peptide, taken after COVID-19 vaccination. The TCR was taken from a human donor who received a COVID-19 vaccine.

The CDR3 DNA reads TGCGCCAGCAGCCCCAACAGGGGCAGTAGAACTGAAGCTTTCTTT. This codes for CASSPNRGSRTEAFF. This chain connects TRBV5-1 to TRBJ1-1, with 7 bases lining up with TRBD1. This CDR3 contains 15 residues. The V gene's germline CDR1 is SGHRS and CDR2 YFSETQ. The V and J ends lost 4 bases and 5 bases, in that order; junction bases with no gene match: 11.